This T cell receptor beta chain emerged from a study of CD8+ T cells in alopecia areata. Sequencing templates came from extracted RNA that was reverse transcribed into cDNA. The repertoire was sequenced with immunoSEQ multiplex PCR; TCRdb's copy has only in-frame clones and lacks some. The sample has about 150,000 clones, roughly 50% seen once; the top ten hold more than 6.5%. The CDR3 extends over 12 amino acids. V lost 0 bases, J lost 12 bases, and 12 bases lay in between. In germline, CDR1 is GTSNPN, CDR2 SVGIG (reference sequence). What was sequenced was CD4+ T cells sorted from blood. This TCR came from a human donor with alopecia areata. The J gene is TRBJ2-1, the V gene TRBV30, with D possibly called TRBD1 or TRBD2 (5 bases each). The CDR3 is CAWSVSTRGQFF. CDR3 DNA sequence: TGTGCCTGGAGTGTGTCGACGAGGGGGCAGTTCTTC.